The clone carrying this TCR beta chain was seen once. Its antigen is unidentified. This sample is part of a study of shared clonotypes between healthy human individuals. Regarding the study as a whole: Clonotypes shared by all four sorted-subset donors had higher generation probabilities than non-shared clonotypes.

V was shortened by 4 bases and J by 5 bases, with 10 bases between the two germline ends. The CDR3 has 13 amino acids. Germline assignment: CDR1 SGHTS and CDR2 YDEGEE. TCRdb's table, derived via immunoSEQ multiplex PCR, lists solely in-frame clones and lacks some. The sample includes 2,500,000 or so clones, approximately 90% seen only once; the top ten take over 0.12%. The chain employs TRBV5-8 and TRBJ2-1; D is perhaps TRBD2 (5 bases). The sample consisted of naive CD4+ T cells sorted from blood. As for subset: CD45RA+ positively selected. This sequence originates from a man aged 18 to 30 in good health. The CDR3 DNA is TGTGCCAGCAGCCGGGGATTTCACAATGAGCAGTTCTTC. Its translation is CASSRGFHNEQFF.